Listed below are T cell receptor beta chains from one sample, sequenced in a study of cytomegalovirus exposure and HLA in healthy donors. TCRdb's copy holds only in-frame clones and misses some; the assay was immunoSEQ multiplex PCR. The sample yields about 200,000 clones, around 79% seen once. The sequenced sample consisted of PBMCs. Every receptor here comes from a girl aged 5-17 years in good health and CMV-seropositive. The CDR3 runs from the conserved cysteine through the conserved F or W. D genes are given only for firm matches. Expanded clones get a size class; other rows say once, few or many, or leave the size out.

TRBD1 | NA | TRBJ1-5 | TRBV30 | CAWRATGTANSNQPQHF | TGTGCCTGGAGAGCCACCGGGACAGCAAATAGCAATCAGCCCCAGCATTTT
TRBD2 | once | TRBJ2-3 | TRBV19 | CASSINVGGLNTDTQYF | TGTGCCAGTAGTATTAATGTCGGGGGGTTGAACACAGATACGCAGTATTTT
NA | NA | TRBJ1-4 | TRBV4-2 | CASSRDTATNEKLFF | TGTGCCAGCAGCCGAGACACGGCAACTAATGAAAAACTGTTTTTT
NA | NA | TRBJ2-7 | TRBV12-5 | CASGLVGGQSYEQYF | TGTGCTAGTGGTTTGGTAGGTGGGCAGTCCTACGAGCAGTACTTC
TRBD1 | NA | TRBJ1-5 | TRBV7-2 | CASSLGTGVSNQPQHF | TGTGCCAGCAGCCTGGGGACAGGGGTAAGCAATCAGCCCCAGCATTTT
TRBD1 | NA | TRBJ2-7 | TRBV6-5 | CASSGRTGIYEQYF | TGTGCCAGCTCCGGCCGGACAGGTATATACGAGCAGTACTTC
NA | once | TRBJ2-1 | TRBV6-4 | CASSKQGFYNEQFF | TGTGCCAGCAGTAAACAGGGCTTCTACAATGAGCAGTTCTTC
NA | NA | TRBJ1-6 | TRBV7-2 | CASSFTQGATLHF | TGTGCCAGCAGCTTCACACAAGGGGCGACCCTCCACTTT
TRBD2 | NA | TRBJ2-7 | TRBV5-4 | CASRDGLGGYEQYF | TGTGCCAGCAGGGACGGACTAGGAGGATACGAGCAGTACTTC
TRBD1 | NA | TRBJ1-3 | TRBV4-3 | CASSQEYRTGSSGNTIYF | TGCGCCAGCAGCCAAGAATATAGGACAGGGAGCTCTGGAAACACCATATATTTT
NA | NA | TRBJ1-4 | TRBV29-1 | CSVRRDTDEKLFF | TGCAGCGTCCGCCGGGACACCGATGAAAAACTGTTTTTT
TRBD2 | NA | TRBJ2-3 | TRBV7-2 | CASSLARQAGGTQYF | TGTGCCAGCAGCTTAGCGCGGCAAGCGGGGGGAACACAGTATTTT
TRBD1 | NA | TRBJ1-1 | TRBV7-9 | CASSPVLRTGGTEAFF | TGTGCCAGCAGCCCCGTCCTCAGGACAGGTGGGACTGAAGCTTTCTTT
TRBD1 | NA | TRBJ2-2 | TRBV10-3 | CAISAGRGIAGELFF | TGTGCCATCAGTGCCGGCAGGGGGATAGCCGGGGAGCTGTTTTTT
TRBD1 | NA | TRBJ1-4 | TRBV7-2 | CASSFDRGGEKLFF | TGTGCCAGCAGCTTCGACAGGGGGGGCGAAAAACTGTTTTTT
NA | NA | TRBJ1-5 | TRBV10-3 | CATTTGNQPQHF | TGTGCCACCACTACGGGTAACCAGCCCCAGCATTTT
NA | few | TRBJ1-5 | TRBV30 | CAWSVHLSGGVSNQPQHF | TGTGCCTGGAGTGTACATCTATCGGGGGGTGTGAGCAATCAGCCCCAGCATTTT
TRBD2 | few | TRBJ2-7 | TRBV5-1 | CASSGNSGAPWEQYF | TGCGCCAGCAGCGGAAATAGCGGGGCTCCGTGGGAGCAGTACTTC
NA | NA | TRBJ1-2 | TRBV2 | CASRLGQQSGYTF | TGTGCCAGCAGACTGGGACAACAGAGTGGCTACACCTTC
TRBD2 | once | TRBJ2-5 | TRBV6-5 | CASSYLAGEETQYF | TGTGCCAGCAGTTACTTAGCGGGGGAGGAGACCCAGTACTTC
TRBD2 | NA | TRBJ2-3 | TRBV4-3 | CASSQEPPGGTSSTDTQYF | TGCGCCAGCAGCCAAGAGCCCCCGGGGGGTACCTCTAGCACAGATACGCAGTATTTT
NA | NA | TRBJ2-5 | TRBV27 | CASSKLQGVETQYF | TGTGCCAGCAGTAAACTACAGGGTGTGGAGACCCAGTACTTC
NA | NA | TRBJ2-3 | TRBV13 | CASSESRGPDTQYF | TGTGCCAGCAGCGAGAGCAGGGGCCCAGATACGCAGTATTTT
NA | NA | TRBJ1-1 | TRBV25-1 | CASSERQGLNTEAFF | TGTGCCAGCAGTGAACGGCAGGGCTTGAACACTGAAGCTTTCTTT
TRBD2 | NA | TRBJ2-1 | TRBV7-8 | CASSFRSTSGGSYNEQFF | TGTGCCAGCAGCTTTCGTTCCACTAGCGGGGGTTCCTACAATGAGCAGTTCTTC
TRBD2 | NA | TRBJ2-3 | TRBV30 | CAWSLAGASTDTQYF | TGTGCCTGGAGCCTAGCGGGGGCTAGCACAGATACGCAGTATTTT
NA | NA | TRBJ2-2 | TRBV11-2 | CASSLGGVTGELFF | TGTGCCAGCAGCTTAGGGGGGGTCACCGGGGAGCTGTTTTTT
NA | NA | TRBJ2-1 | TRBV11-3 | CASSLGQDRNEQFF | TGTGCCAGCAGCTTAGGACAGGACCGCAATGAGCAGTTCTTC
NA | NA | TRBJ1-4 | TRBV2 | CASSMTAFNEKLFF | TGTGCCAGCAGTATGACAGCCTTTAATGAAAAACTGTTTTTT
NA | NA | TRBJ2-5 | TRBV11-2 | CASSFGWETQYF | TGTGCCAGCAGCTTCGGGTGGGAGACCCAGTACTTC
TRBD2 | NA | TRBJ2-1 | TRBV4-1 | CASSQDPGLANNEQFF | TGCGCCAGCAGCCAAGACCCCGGACTAGCGAACAATGAGCAGTTCTTC
TRBD2 | NA | TRBJ2-3 | TRBV27 | CASSNRLALDTQYF | TGTGCCAGCAGTAATAGACTAGCACTAGATACGCAGTATTTT
TRBD2 | NA | TRBJ2-7 | TRBV5-1 | CASSLGKLAGGYSYEQYF | TGCGCCAGCAGCTTGGGTAAACTAGCGGGGGGATACTCCTACGAGCAGTACTTC
TRBD1 | NA | TRBJ2-3 | TRBV5-1 | CASSISTGSTDTQYF | TGCGCCAGCAGCATCTCGACAGGGAGCACAGATACGCAGTATTTT
NA | once | TRBJ2-7 | TRBV4-3 | CASSQDSGSYEQYF | TGCGCCAGCAGCCAAGATTCGGGATCCTACGAGCAGTACTTC
NA | NA | TRBJ2-5 | TRBV2 | CASRAYSVPYF | TGTGCCAGCAGAGCCTATAGCGTTCCGTACTTC
NA | NA | TRBJ1-1 | TRBV11-2 | CASSSTTDTEAFF | TGTGCCAGCAGCTCCACGACAGACACTGAAGCTTTCTTT
TRBD2 | NA | TRBJ2-3 | TRBV30 | CAWSRGGGSTDTQYF | TGTGCCTGGAGTCGCGGGGGGGGGAGCACAGATACGCAGTATTTT
TRBD1 | NA | TRBJ1-2 | TRBV7-2 | CASSFSRDSRTYGYTF | TGTGCCAGCAGCTTCTCCCGGGACAGCCGAACATATGGCTACACCTTC
NA | NA | TRBJ1-6 | TRBV7-2 | CASSLQGNSPLHF | TGTGCCAGCAGCTTGCAGGGGAATTCACCCCTCCACTTT
TRBD1 | few | TRBJ1-6 | TRBV6-1 | CASSESGQGRSPLHF | TGTGCCAGCAGTGAATCCGGACAGGGGCGATCACCCCTCCACTTT
NA | NA | TRBJ1-6 | TRBV9 | CASSVEVEDSPLHF | TGTGCCAGCAGCGTAGAAGTGGAGGATTCACCCCTCCACTTT
TRBD1 | NA | TRBJ2-1 | TRBV4-3 | CASSQEGQGANEQFF | TGCGCCAGCAGCCAAGAGGGACAGGGGGCCAATGAGCAGTTCTTC
NA | NA | TRBJ1-6 | TRBV2 | CASADSGSSPLHF | TGTGCCAGCGCGGACAGCGGTTCCTCACCCCTCCACTTT
NA | few | TRBJ1-1 | TRBV2 | CASIRTGNTEAFF | TGTGCCAGCATCCGGACGGGAAACACTGAAGCTTTCTTT
TRBD2 | NA | TRBJ2-3 | TRBV4-3 | CASSTPQTSGGASTDTQYF | TGCGCCAGCAGTACACCGCAGACTAGCGGGGGTGCTAGCACAGATACGCAGTATTTT